What follows describes a single T cell receptor (beta chain). The antigen is undetermined. The data belong to a study of shared clonotypes between healthy human individuals. TCRdb's table, derived via immunoSEQ multiplex PCR, lists solely in-frame clones and lacks some. The table has about 680,000 clones, around 78% seen once; the top ten hold 1.5% to 2%. Unmatched junction bases numbered 8, after V lost 3 bases and J lost 2 bases. This CDR3 contains 16 residues. Germline CDR1 is KGHSH and CDR2 is LQKENI. Study results and caveats: Non-shared clonotypes had lower generation probabilities than those shared by all four donors.

The source material was memory CD4+ T cells sorted from blood. Described subset: CD45RA-negative fraction. This chain links TRBV18 with TRBJ1-2, with 8 nucleotides matching TRBD1. The receptor comes from a woman aged 25-40 years in good health. CDR3 sequence (DNA): TGTGCCAGCTCACCCGGCAGGGGGCGCGAAAACTATGGCTACACCTTC. Residues: CASSPGRGRENYGYTF.